A selection of T cell receptor beta chains follows, all from one sample in a study of blood T cell repertoires in COVID-19. The protocol was immunoSEQ multiplex PCR, while the TCRdb copy is restricted to in-frame clones and leaves out a portion. The sample records 250,000 to 350,000 clones, 85% to 90% being singletons. Sample: PBMCs or T cells enriched from blood (not recorded which). The receptors stem from a woman aged 18-29 years who had recovered from COVID-19. Both conserved end residues are part of each CDR3. A D gene is named only where the DNA matches it firmly. Some rows have no size entry. The others give once, few or many, or a class for an expanded clone.

v_call	j_call	d_call	clone_size	cdr3_nt	cdr3_aa
TRBV3-1/TRBV3-2	TRBJ1-6	TRBD1	-	TGTGCCAGCAGCCCAGGGACAGGGGAATCACCCCTCCACTTT	CASSPGTGESPLHF
TRBV28	TRBJ1-6	-	-	TGTGCCAGCACCGAGGGCAGCAATTCACCCCTCCACTTT	CASTEGSNSPLHF
TRBV7-9	TRBJ2-5	TRBD2	-	TGTGCCAGCAGTTGGCATAGCGGGGGGGCCTATGAGACCCAGTACTTC	CASSWHSGGAYETQYF
TRBV5-1	TRBJ2-3	TRBD1	-	TGCGCCAGCAGCTTGGCCCCAGGGGGCGCTTCGCAGTATTTT	CASSLAPGGASQYF
TRBV2	TRBJ1-1	-	-	TGTGCCAGCAGTGGACCGCGGGTTTCAGGCATGAACACTGAAGCTTTCTTT	CASSGPRVSGMNTEAFF
TRBV10-2	TRBJ1-5	TRBD1	-	TGCGCCAGCACCGGGACAGGGGGAGATCAGCCCCAGCATTTT	CASTGTGGDQPQHF
TRBV2	TRBJ2-3	TRBD2	once	TGTGCCAGCACCGGGACTAGAAGCACAGATACGCAGTATTTT	CASTGTRSTDTQYF
TRBV11-2	TRBJ1-1	-	-	TGTGCCAGCAGCTTAGATACCGGGACACGGCCTTTTTTT	CASSLDTGTRPFF
TRBV6-5	TRBJ1-1	-	once	TGTGCCAGCAGCTTACACGAGGGGAACACTGAAGCTTTCTTT	CASSLHEGNTEAFF
TRBV6-4	TRBJ2-1	TRBD2	-	TGTGCCAGCAGCCGCTATAGCGGGAGCTCCTACAATGAGCAGTTCTTC	CASSRYSGSSYNEQFF
TRBV24-1	TRBJ2-2	-	-	TGTGCCACCAGCCGACCCGGGACACTAAACACCGGGGAGCTGTTTTTT	CATSRPGTLNTGELFF
TRBV6-5	TRBJ1-1	-	-	TGTGCCAGCTTAAGGGGCACTGAAGCTTTCTTT	CASLRGTEAFF
TRBV5-4	TRBJ1-1	-	few	TGTGCCAGCAGCTTGGGGGTGCCGGGAATCACTGAAGCTTTCTTT	CASSLGVPGITEAFF
TRBV10-3	TRBJ2-7	-	-	TGTGCCATCAGCCACAAACAGGGTGTATATCGCGACGAGCAGTACTTC	CAISHKQGVYRDEQYF
TRBV6-5	TRBJ1-4	TRBD1	-	TGTGCCAGCGGCCGGGACAGGGATGAAAAACTGTTTTTT	CASGRDRDEKLFF
TRBV5-1	TRBJ1-1	-	-	TGCGCCAGCAGCTTAGGAGGCCACCCAAACACTGAAGCTTTCTTT	CASSLGGHPNTEAFF
TRBV6-5	TRBJ1-5	-	-	TGTGCCAGCAGGCCCTACGTGGGGAGTAATCAGCCCCAGCATTTT	CASRPYVGSNQPQHF